The rows below give T cell receptor beta chains drawn from one sample of a study of cytomegalovirus exposure and HLA in healthy donors. Data came from immunoSEQ multiplex PCR; TCRdb stores just in-frame clones and leaves some out. The sample consists of around 150,000 clones, roughly 70% of them appearing once. The sample was PBMCs. These receptors all come from a man in his 60s in good health and CMV-seronegative. Both conserved end residues are part of each CDR3.

TRBV5-1	TRBJ1-5	CASSSGQGNQPQHF
TRBV5-4	TRBJ2-5	CASSSAGTSGRAVRETQYF
TRBV19	TRBJ1-5	CATDGRSSFNQPQHF
TRBV28	TRBJ2-5	CASREGLQETQYF
TRBV6-1	TRBJ2-3	CATKDRGETDTQYF
TRBV28	TRBJ1-1	CASSRIGGAGRTEAFF
TRBV29-1	TRBJ2-5	CSVEGGTVLQETQYF
TRBV29-1	TRBJ1-1	CSVLGGGHTEAFF
TRBV6-1	TRBJ2-3	CASVRDRARDTQYF
TRBV5-5	TRBJ1-6	CASSLRGGTENSPLHF
TRBV7-9	TRBJ2-2	CASSPPGGTGELFF
TRBV28	TRBJ2-7	CASSPQGGPYEQYF
TRBV19	TRBJ1-4	CASSRQFNEKLFF
TRBV11-3	TRBJ2-5	CASSQGGRRSAETQYF
TRBV27	TRBJ2-7	CASSLSRDRYYEQYF